The sample holds a few counts of the clone carrying this T cell receptor beta chain. Its antigen is as yet unknown. This CDR3 has 15 residues. Between the trimmed V and J ends, which lost 8 bases and 5 bases, there was a span of 18 bases. The V gene's germline CDR1 is LGHNA and CDR2 YSLEER. Sample barcodes and UMIs were carried by the TCR alpha and TCR beta cDNA libraries that 5'RACE generated with constant-segment primers. MiXCR, applied by TCRdb to the 5' RACE reads, yields one record per CDR3 protein. The table lists some 300,000 distinct CDR3 sequences, roughly 20% of them singletons, with roughly a fifth in the top ten. The data were taken from a study of T-cell memory formation after mild COVID-19. Study observations and caveats: Contracting clones from day 15 to 85 had balanced CD4/CD8; later expanders favoured CD4+. CD4+ contracting clones were mainly CM and EM; CD8+ ones, EMRA. Pre-infection memory harbored some responding clones, suggesting cross-reactive memory joined.

The J gene is TRBJ2-2, the V gene TRBV4-3; D may be TRBD1 (6 bases). The clonotype comes from a young man who had mild COVID-19 (a few samples of this study predate the infection). Cell type and time point are not known. Sequenced: PBMCs or a T cell subset sorted from them (not recorded which). In nucleotides, the CDR3 is TGCGCCAGCCGCCGGTCGGAAGGGGGAACCGGGGAGCTGTTTTTT. It translates to CASRRSEGGTGELFF.